Below are 27 T cell receptor beta chains sequenced from a single sample in a study of molecular identifiers for immune sequencing clone quantification. MiXCR, run by TCRdb on the PCR reads, gives a single entry per CDR3 protein. This table holds some 590,000 distinct CDR3 sequences, roughly 27% found once. Source material: naive CD8+ T cells from blood, with Jurkat cell RNA spiked in. The subset denotes: FACS-sorted CD8+CD4-CCR7+CD45RA+ naive T cells. Receptor source: a human donor in good health. Some libraries in this study had Jurkat cell RNA spiked in.

Details on this clonotype: As the CDR3 is not closed by the conserved phenylalanine or tryptophan, this likely results from a read error. V usage is TRBV30 and J usage is TRBJ2-5; D is possibly TRBD1 (6 bases). The V gene's germline CDR1 is GTSNPN and CDR2 SVGIG (reference sequence). The V end lost 2 bases, the J end lost 2 bases, and 15 bases lay between the germline ends. This CDR3 region has 15 residues. The CDR3 DNA reads as TGTGCCTGGAGTATCATCCAGGGGCCTCAAGAGACCCAGTACTAC. Residues: CAWSIIQGPQETQYY.

The CDR3 is CASLETGGLYYGYTF. The CDR3 DNA follows: TGTGCCAGCCTAGAGACAGGGGGCCTCTACTATGGCTACACCTTC. This chain links TRBV6-2 or TRBV6-3 with TRBJ1-2; 10 nucleotides align to TRBD1. The CDR3 sequence is 15 residues long. The germline V gene encodes CDR1 MNHEY and CDR2 SVGEGT. Unmatched junction bases numbered 9, after V lost 8 bases and J lost 3 bases.

In its sample, this clonotype was seen a few times. The chain links TRBV6-4 to TRBJ2-1; 12 positions match TRBD2. V was clipped by 0 bases and J by 7 bases; unmatched bases: 7. CDR1 is MRHNA, CDR2 SNTAGT, per germline. The CDR3 extends over 17 amino acids. CDR3 sequence reads: CASSDSPLAGGRNEQFF. The CDR3 DNA sequence: TGTGCCAGCAGTGACTCCCCTCTAGCGGGGGGGCGTAATGAGCAGTTCTTC.

In its sample, this clonotype was seen many times. This chain links TRBV28 with TRBJ1-1; a weak D match, TRBD1 (5 bases). In germline, CDR1 is MDHEN, CDR2 SYDVKM. Trimming took off 4 bases at V and 3 bases at J, with 12 bases between the two ends. The CDR3 runs to 14 residues. In DNA, the CDR3 is TGTGCCAGCAGTTCCGCGACAGATTACACTGAAGCTTTCTTT. This codes for CASSSATDYTEAFF.

Turning to this clonotype: A read error may explain this, as a much larger clone is one base away. The final CDR3 position lacks the conserved phenylalanine or tryptophan, pointing to a likely read error. The J gene is TRBJ1-1, the V gene TRBV25-1; tentative D call: TRBD1 (6 bases). CDR1 MGHDK and CDR2 SYGVNS come from the germline V gene. V lost 1 base, J lost 8 bases, and 11 bases lay in between. The CDR3 consists of 13 residues. This CDR3 reads CASSEWGTREAFL. The CDR3 nucleotides read TGTGCCAGCAGTGAATGGGGGACAAGAGAAGCTTTCCTT.

Notes on this clonotype: One end of the junction varies from germline; a read error may be responsible. The chain recombines TRBV7-3 with TRBJ2-2; 12 bases align to TRBD2. The CDR3 has 16 residues. Germline V gene lookup returns CDR1 SGHTA and CDR2 FQGTGA. CDR3: CASRIRTSGDTGELSF. As DNA, the CDR3 is TGTGCCAGCAGAATCCGGACTAGCGGGGACACCGGGGAGCTGTCTTTT.

There are many counts of this clonotype. This chain uses TRBV20-1 with TRBJ2-7; D is tentatively TRBD1 or TRBD2 (6 bases each). With 5 bases removed from V and 0 bases from J, the gap between germline ends came to 11 bases. This CDR3 is 13 amino acids long. Germline CDR1 DFQATT, CDR2 SNEGSKA (reference sequence). CDR3 DNA sequence: TGCAGTGCTCGGGGGCCCGTCTCCTACGAGCAGTACTTC. Its translation is CSARGPVSYEQYF.

The V gene is TRBV12-3 or TRBV12-4, the J gene TRBJ1-5; D call uncertain. The CDR3 spans 14 residues. Trimming cost V 5 bases and J 0 bases, with 8 bases left between them. The CDR3 DNA reads as TGTGCCAGCAGTAACGTGGATAGCAATCAGCCCCAGCATTTT. Amino acids: CASSNVDSNQPQHF.

This clonotype was seen a few times. The CDR3 protein is CASPPWTGNYGYTF. CDR3 bases: TGCGCCAGCCCCCCCTGGACAGGGAACTATGGCTACACCTTC. This chain connects TRBV23-1 to TRBJ1-2; 8 bases are a match to TRBD1. TRBV23-1 is an ORF, and what it does is uncertain. The J segment lost 2 bases and the V segment lost 8 bases, leaving 7 bases of the junction unmatched. This CDR3 has 14 amino acids.

Comment on this clonotype: This CDR3 fails to terminate in the conserved phenylalanine or tryptophan, so it likely reflects a read error. The V and J genes are TRBV12-3 or TRBV12-4 and TRBJ2-2; no reliable D call. V dropped 6 bases and J dropped 5 bases, with 7 bases sitting between them. This CDR3 is built from 12 residues. The CDR3 DNA reads as TGTGCCAGCAGCTTCTTTACCGGGGAGCTGTTTTTA. It codes for CASSFFTGELFL.

A note on this clonotype: A much larger clone differs by one base, so this may be a read error. Since no conserved phenylalanine or tryptophan closes the CDR3, a read error is the likely cause. The chain joins TRBV7-9 to TRBJ1-1; maybe TRBD1 (5 bases). The CDR3 sequence is 14 residues long. Germline V gene sequence: CDR1 SEHNR, CDR2 FQNEAQ (reference sequence). V gave up 4 bases and J gave up 0 bases, with 9 bases separating them. DNA for the CDR3: TGTGCCAGCAGCTCCAGGGAGATGAACACTGAAGCTTTCTCT. This codes for CASSSREMNTEAFS.

This clonotype has at least ten counts. This CDR3 reads CASSFVTALAKNIQYF. The CDR3 DNA reads TGTGCCAGCAGCTTTGTGACAGCATTAGCCAAAAACATTCAGTACTTC. The chain uses TRBV13 and TRBJ2-4; tentative D call: TRBD1 (5 bases). V was trimmed by 3 bases and J by 0 bases, leaving 12 bases between them. This CDR3 has 16 residues. Germline V CDR1 and CDR2: PRHDT, FYEKMQ (reference sequence). The whole variable domain, filled in from reference TRBV13 and TRBJ2-4, reads AAGVIQSPRHLIKEKRETATLKCYPIPRHDTVYWYQQGPGQDPQFLISFYEKMQSDKGSIPDRFSAQQFSDYHSELNMSSLELGDSALYFCASSFVTALAKNIQYFGAGTRLSVL.

V and J are TRBV6-6 and TRBJ1-5; D is uncertain. The germline gives CDR1 MNHNY, CDR2 SVGAGI (reference sequence). This CDR3 comprises 17 residues. With 2 bases removed from V and 5 bases from J, the gap between germline ends came to 19 bases. This chain's CDR3 is CASSYPRAETLHQPQHF. Here the CDR3 DNA reads TGTGCCAGCAGTTACCCACGGGCCGAAACCCTCCATCAGCCCCAGCATTTT.

This clonotype was counted many times. The V call is TRBV7-2, the J call TRBJ2-5; D is uncertain. The CDR3 loop spans 12 amino acids. Deletions cut 11 bases from V and 2 bases from J, with 12 bases between. CDR1 and CDR2 from the germline V gene are SGHTA and FQGNSA. CDR3 loop: CACSGLQETQYF. CDR3 sequence (DNA): TGTGCCTGCTCCGGGCTTCAAGAGACCCAGTACTTC.

This clonotype turned up a few times. This chain uses TRBV12-3 or TRBV12-4 with TRBJ2-3; D unresolved. V lost 6 bases, J lost 4 bases, and 14 bases lay in between. This CDR3 contains 14 residues. The CDR3 DNA reads as TGTGCCAGCAGCCCACTTGGGATTTCAGATACGCAGTATTTT. This codes for CASSPLGISDTQYF.

The chain employs TRBV4-1 and TRBJ2-1; 13 positions agree with TRBD2. Trimming at V came to 5 bases and at J to 7 bases, leaving 5 bases not matched to a gene. This CDR3 has 15 residues. Germline V CDR1 and CDR2: MGHRA, YSYEKL. The CDR3 DNA follows: TGCGCCAGCAGCTCACTAGCGGGGGGGCTTAATGAGCAGTTCTTC. Encoded protein: CASSSLAGGLNEQFF.

Comment on this clonotype: This may stem from a read error, because a much larger clone lies one nucleotide away. The CDR3 DNA reads TGCAGTGCCGGGGACCATACGGGGACAGATACGCAGTATTTT. It codes for CSAGDHTGTDTQYF. The V call is TRBV20-1, the J call TRBJ2-3; either TRBD1 or TRBD2 may fit D (5 bases each). Looked up from germline, CDR1 is DFQATT and CDR2 is SNEGSKA (reference sequence). The V gene lost 6 bases and the J gene lost 3 bases, with 16 bases spanning the gap. This CDR3 has 14 amino acids.

This clonotype was seen more than once but under ten times. The gene calls are TRBV27 and TRBJ2-7; D not certain. Trimming removed 7 bases at V and 2 bases at J, with 15 bases between. Looked up from germline, CDR1 is MNHEY and CDR2 is SMNVEV (reference sequence). The CDR3 runs 14 residues. This chain's CDR3 is CASTTSIGTYEQYF. The CDR3, as DNA: TGTGCCAGCACTACCTCGATTGGGACCTACGAGCAGTACTTC.

This clonotype appeared a single time. One junction end disagrees with the germline gene, perhaps due to a read error. This chain uses TRBV27 with TRBJ2-3; the D is unclear. The V gene's germline CDR1 is MNHEY and CDR2 SMNVEV (reference sequence). The CDR3 covers 16 residues. This CDR3 is CANSLVADLSTDTQYF. In DNA form, the CDR3 reads TGTGCCAACAGTTTGGTCGCAGACCTTAGCACAGATACGCAGTATTTT.

This clonotype was observed at least ten times. CDR3 in DNA: TGTGCCAGCAGTTTATTCGGACACCCTGAAGCTTTCTTT. As protein: CASSLFGHPEAFF. The chain carries TRBV28 and TRBJ1-1; D is perhaps TRBD1 (5 bases). This CDR3 spans 13 amino acids. Germline CDR1 and CDR2: MDHEN and SYDVKM. Trimming removed 1 base at V and 6 bases at J, with 9 bases between.

There are many counts of this clonotype. J is TRBJ2-3 and V is TRBV28; possible D gene TRBD1, 5 bases. Germline V lookup: CDR1 MDHEN, CDR2 SYDVKM. V lost 7 bases and J lost 1, with 9 bases in between. There are 13 residues in the CDR3. CDR3 region: CASTGRGTDTQYF. In DNA, the CDR3 is TGTGCCAGCACCGGCAGGGGCACAGATACGCAGTATTTT.

Turning to this clonotype: One junction end disagrees with the germline gene, perhaps due to a read error. The rearrangement uses TRBV3-1 and TRBJ2-3; the D call may be TRBD1 or TRBD2 (5 bases each). CDR1 and CDR2 (germline): LGHDT, YNNKEL (reference sequence). The CDR3 length is 16 residues. The CDR3 protein is CASSPKRWVSTGTQYF. Written as DNA, the CDR3 is TGTGCCAGCAGCCCCAAGCGGTGGGTCAGCACAGGTACGCAGTATTTT.

To note about this clonotype: The CDR3 end shows no conserved phenylalanine or tryptophan, and so a read error is likely. The chain joins TRBV7-2 to TRBJ2-3, with TRBD2 matching 13 bases. The germline CDR1 and CDR2 sequences are SGHTA and FQGNSA. The CDR3 runs 16 residues. CDR3 in amino acids: CASRFTSGGGTDTQYL. CDR3 DNA: TGTGCCAGCCGCTTTACTAGCGGGGGGGGCACAGATACGCAGTATCTT.

A few counts support this clonotype. The rearrangement uses TRBV4-1 and TRBJ1-2, with D uncertain. The CDR3 has 13 amino acids. The ends were cut back, 1 base at V and 7 bases at J, with 10 bases in the middle. Germline CDR1 and CDR2: MGHRA and YSYEKL. CDR3 bases: TGCGCCAGCAGCCAAGGGGCGTTCTTTGGCTACACCTTC. It specifies CASSQGAFFGYTF.

Remarks on this clonotype: A much bigger clone sits one base away, suggesting this may be a read error. The chain employs TRBV28 and TRBJ2-3; TRBD2 agrees at 13 bases. The CDR3 loop spans 18 amino acids. The germline gives CDR1 MDHEN, CDR2 SYDVKM. V gave up 4 bases and J gave up 2 bases; unmatched junction bases: 9. CDR3 loop: CASSSTGGLAGVTDTQYF. CDR3 DNA: TGTGCCAGCAGTTCAACCGGAGGACTAGCGGGGGTCACAGATACGCAGTATTTT.

In this sample, this clonotype turned up many times. The chain is built from TRBV29-1 and TRBJ1-1; D gene ambiguous. The CDR3 has 12 residues. V was shortened by 6 bases and J by 1 base, with 9 bases between the two germline ends. Germline CDR1 SQVTM, CDR2 ANQGSEA. This CDR3 reads CSVGQWNTEAFF. The CDR3 DNA follows: TGCAGCGTAGGTCAGTGGAACACTGAAGCTTTCTTT.

A few counts support this clonotype. The chain links TRBV7-6 to TRBJ2-1; 8 nucleotides line up with TRBD2. The V gene's germline CDR1 is SGHVS and CDR2 FNYEAQ. Trimming removed 3 bases from V and 0 bases from J; junction bases left unmatched: 10. The CDR3 has 18 amino acids. The CDR3 DNA reads as TGTGCCAGCAGCTTTACCTTCCCTGGGACTAGCTCCTACAATGAGCAGTTCTTC. Translation: CASSFTFPGTSSYNEQFF.